This TCR beta chain is drawn from a study of blood T cell repertoires in COVID-19. About the research overall: Donors in the United States, Italy and Spain gave samples during acute or convalescent COVID-19. The cDNA or gDNA used as material had been derived from T cells, B-cell-depleted T cells, or PBMCs.

Original processing methods: It was from reference gene primer amplification that nucleated cell counts were estimated. Here immunoSEQ multiplex PCR was the method, and the copy in TCRdb shows in-frame clones only, minus some. The DNA gave D and trimming, while V, J and clone size come from that table. Of just under 300,000 clones in the sample, more than 85% were seen once. Trimming at V came to 6 bases and at J to 6 bases, leaving 1 base not matched to a gene. CDR3 length: 13 amino acids. Germline CDR1 and CDR2: SNHLY and FYNNEI. The chain is built from TRBV2 and TRBJ2-2; 10 positions agree with TRBD2. The origin of this receptor is a man in his sixties or seventies with acute or convalescent COVID-19. The sequencing sample was made of peripheral blood. Here the CDR3 reads CASRLAGSGELFF. The CDR3 DNA follows: TGTGCCAGCAGACTAGCGGGGTCCGGGGAGCTGTTTTTT.